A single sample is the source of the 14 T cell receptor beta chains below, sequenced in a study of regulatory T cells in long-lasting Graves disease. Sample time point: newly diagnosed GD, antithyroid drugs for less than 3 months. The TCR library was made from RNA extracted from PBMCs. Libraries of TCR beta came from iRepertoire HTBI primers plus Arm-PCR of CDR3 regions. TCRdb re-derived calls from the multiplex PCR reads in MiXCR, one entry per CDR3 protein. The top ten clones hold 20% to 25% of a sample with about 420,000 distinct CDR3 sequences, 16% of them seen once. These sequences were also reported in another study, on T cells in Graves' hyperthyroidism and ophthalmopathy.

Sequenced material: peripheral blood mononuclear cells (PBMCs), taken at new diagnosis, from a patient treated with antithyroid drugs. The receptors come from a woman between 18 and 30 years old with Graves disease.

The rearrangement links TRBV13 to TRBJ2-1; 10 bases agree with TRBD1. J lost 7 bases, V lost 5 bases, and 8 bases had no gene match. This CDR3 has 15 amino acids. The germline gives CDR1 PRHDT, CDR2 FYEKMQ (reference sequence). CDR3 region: CASSSRQGASNEQFF. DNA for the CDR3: TGTGCCAGCAGCAGCCGACAGGGGGCGAGTAATGAGCAGTTCTTC.

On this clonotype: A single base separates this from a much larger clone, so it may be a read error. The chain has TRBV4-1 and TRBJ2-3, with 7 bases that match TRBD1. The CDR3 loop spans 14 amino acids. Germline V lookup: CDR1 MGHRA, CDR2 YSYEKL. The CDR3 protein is CASSPRTGTDTQFF. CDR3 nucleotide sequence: TGCGCCAGCAGCCCCCGGACAGGCACAGATACGCAGTTTTTT.

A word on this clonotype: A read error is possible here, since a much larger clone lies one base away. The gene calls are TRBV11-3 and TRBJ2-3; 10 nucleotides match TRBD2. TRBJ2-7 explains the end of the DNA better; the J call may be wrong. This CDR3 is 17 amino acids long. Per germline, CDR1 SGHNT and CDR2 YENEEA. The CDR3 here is CASSLTFWTSGLKEQYF. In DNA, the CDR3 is TGTGCCAGCAGCTTGACATTCTGGACTAGCGGTCTGAAGGAGCAGTACTTC.

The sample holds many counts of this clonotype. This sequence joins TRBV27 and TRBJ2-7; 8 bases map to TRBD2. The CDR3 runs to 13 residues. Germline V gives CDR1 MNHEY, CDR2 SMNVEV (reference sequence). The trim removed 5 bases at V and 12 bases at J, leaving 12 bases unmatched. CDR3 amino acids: CASSLIPGLDPYF. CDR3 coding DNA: TGTGCCAGCAGTCTTATCCCGGGACTAGACCCGTACTTC.

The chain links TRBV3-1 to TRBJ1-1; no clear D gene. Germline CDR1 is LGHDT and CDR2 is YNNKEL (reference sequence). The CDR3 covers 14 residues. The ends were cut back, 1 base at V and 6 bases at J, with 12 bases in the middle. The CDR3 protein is CASSQGRQFPEAFF. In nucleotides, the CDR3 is TGTGCCAGCAGCCAAGGACGTCAATTCCCTGAAGCTTTCTTT.

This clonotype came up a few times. This CDR3 reads CASDEVTGNTIYF. The CDR3 bases are TGTGCCAGCGATGAGGTGACTGGAAACACCATATATTTT. V gene TRBV12-3 or TRBV12-4 combines with J gene TRBJ1-3; D is ambiguous. The CDR3 runs 13 residues. V was cut by 8 bases and J by 2 bases, with 10 bases left in between.

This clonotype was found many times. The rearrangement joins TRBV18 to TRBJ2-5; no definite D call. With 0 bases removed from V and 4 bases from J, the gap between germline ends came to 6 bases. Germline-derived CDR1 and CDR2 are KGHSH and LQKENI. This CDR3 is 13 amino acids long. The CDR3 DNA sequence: TGTGCCAGCTCACCACCGGGTCGAGAGACCCAGTACTTC. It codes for CASSPPGRETQYF.

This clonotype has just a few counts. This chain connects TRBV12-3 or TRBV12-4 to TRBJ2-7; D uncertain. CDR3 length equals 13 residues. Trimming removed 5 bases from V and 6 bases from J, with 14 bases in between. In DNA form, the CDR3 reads TGTGCCAGCAGTCCCCAATCCATTGGCGAGCAGTACTTC. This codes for CASSPQSIGEQYF.

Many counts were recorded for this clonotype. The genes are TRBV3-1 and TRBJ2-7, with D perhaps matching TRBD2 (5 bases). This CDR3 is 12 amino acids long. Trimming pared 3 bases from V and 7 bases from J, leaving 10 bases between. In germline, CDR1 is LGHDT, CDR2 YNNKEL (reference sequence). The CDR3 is CASSHRSGEQYF. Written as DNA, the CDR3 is TGTGCCAGCAGCCATAGATCGGGGGAGCAGTACTTC.

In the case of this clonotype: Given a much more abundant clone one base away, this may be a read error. The CDR3 DNA follows: TGCAGGACAACCGGGACAGGGGGAGACAATGAGCAGTTCTTC. Protein product: CRTTGTGGDNEQFF. The J gene is TRBJ2-1, the V gene TRBV20-1; 11 bases fit TRBD1. Germline CDR1 is DFQATT and CDR2 is SNEGSKA (reference sequence). The CDR3 has 14 amino acids.

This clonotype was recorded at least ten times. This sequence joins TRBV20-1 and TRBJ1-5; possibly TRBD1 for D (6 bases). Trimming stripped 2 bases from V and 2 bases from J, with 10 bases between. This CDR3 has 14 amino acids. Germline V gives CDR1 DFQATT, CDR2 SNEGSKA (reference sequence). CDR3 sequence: CSARRGGGNQPQHF. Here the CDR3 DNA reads TGCAGTGCTAGACGAGGGGGGGGCAATCAGCCCCAGCATTTT.

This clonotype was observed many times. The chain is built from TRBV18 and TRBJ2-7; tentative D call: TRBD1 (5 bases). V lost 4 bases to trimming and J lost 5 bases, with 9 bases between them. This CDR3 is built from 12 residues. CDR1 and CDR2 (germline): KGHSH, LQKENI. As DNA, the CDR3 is TGTGCCAGCTCACGCCAGGGCCACGAGCAGTACTTC. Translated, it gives CASSRQGHEQYF.

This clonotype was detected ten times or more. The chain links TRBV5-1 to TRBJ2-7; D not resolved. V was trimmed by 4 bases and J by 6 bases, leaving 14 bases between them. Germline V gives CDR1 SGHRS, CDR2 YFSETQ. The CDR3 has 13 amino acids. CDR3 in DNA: TGCGCCAGCAGCCTGGAACTATGGGGCGAGCAGTACTTC. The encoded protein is CASSLELWGEQYF.

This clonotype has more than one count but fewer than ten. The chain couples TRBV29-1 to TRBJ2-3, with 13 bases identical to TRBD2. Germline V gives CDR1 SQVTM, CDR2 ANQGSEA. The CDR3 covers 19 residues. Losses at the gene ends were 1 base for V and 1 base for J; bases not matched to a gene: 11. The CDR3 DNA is TGCAGCGTTGAAGGTGGGCTCTGGACTAGCGGGAGACGCACAGATACGCAGTATTTT. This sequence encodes CSVEGGLWTSGRRTDTQYF.